This T cell receptor beta chain is from a study of PD-1 blockade in mismatch repair-deficient tumors. A few pembrolizumab responders had their TCRs sequenced. The V end lost 5 bases, the J end lost 3 bases, and 10 bases lay between the germline ends. The CDR3 extends over 13 amino acids. Germline lookup yields CDR1 SGHVS and CDR2 FQNEAQ. Only in-frame clones appear in the TCRdb table, and some are missing; sequencing was by immunoSEQ multiplex PCR. The sample carries 60,000 to 75,000 clones, around 88% recorded once. This sequence originates from an adult with mismatch repair-deficient cancer. The sequencing here drew on peripheral blood, taken 52 weeks after starting pembrolizumab. The J gene is TRBJ1-1, the V gene TRBV7-8; D is undetermined. CDR3 sequence (DNA): TGTGCCAGCAGCCTAGGGTTGGACACTGAAGCTTTCTTT. Its translation: CASSLGLDTEAFF. Filled out from reference TRBV7-8 and TRBJ1-1, the complete variable domain reads GAGVSQSPRYKVAKRGQDVALRCDPISGHVSLFWYQQALGQGPEFLTYFQNEAQLDKSGLPSDRFFAERPEGSVSTLKIQRTQQEDSAVYLCASSLGLDTEAFFGQGTRLTVV.